Here is one T cell receptor beta chain with its context. The antigen remains undetermined. This entry comes from a study of CD8+CD57+ T cells in acquired aplastic anemia. Study-wide context: Isolated CD4+ and CD8+ cells, once sorted, yielded DNA averaging around 3 ug. Among healthy donors, CD4+ cells averaged about 11 million reads. Study-wide points: The study identified almost 30 CD8+ CDR3 sequences shared by patients and controls.

Genomic DNA, serving as template, underwent TCR beta VDJ and CDR3 profiling. TCRdb re-called the reads through MiXCR, storing one row per CDR3 protein. The sample lists about 180,000 distinct CDR3 sequences, around half occurring once. This TCR derives from a human donor in good health. The sequenced material came from sorted CD4+, CD8+, or CD8+CD57+ T cells (not recorded which) from PBMCs.

The CDR3 DNA is TGTGCCAGCAGCATTCAGGGGACCAATGAGCAGTTCTTC. Encoded protein: CASSIQGTNEQFF. V is TRBV7-2 and J is TRBJ2-1, with D tentatively TRBD1 (6 bases). CDR1 is SGHTA and CDR2 is FQGNSA in the germline V gene. The length of the CDR3 is 13 residues. Deletions cut 5 bases from V and 6 bases from J, with 11 bases between.